This TCR beta chain was recovered during a study of T cell responses to AZD1222 COVID-19 vaccine. Overall study findings and caveats: CD4 TCRs linked to vaccination spanned spike, dominating at 160-218 and 743-854. Seropositive AZD1222 recipients at baseline numbered only five to seven. Epitopes outside B.1.351 and B.1.1.7 mutated regions reportedly drew nearly half of spike TCRs. After the peak T cell response, and only then, were repertoires sampled.

Germline V lookup: CDR1 SGHTA, CDR2 FQGNSA. The CDR3 extends over 14 amino acids. Unmatched junction bases numbered 5, after V lost 4 bases and J lost 3 bases. Details on this clone: What it binds is not known.

Using immunoSEQ multiplex PCR, the repertoire was profiled, and TCRdb retains in-frame clones only, with some absent. In the table there are 90,000 to 110,000 clones, about 81% of which are singletons. The TCR was taken from an adult in good health. The chain recombines TRBV7-2 with TRBJ2-7; 8 nucleotides line up with TRBD2. The source material was peripheral blood, sampled on day 0 of AZD1222 vaccination. Here the CDR3 reads CASSSGGWVYEQYF. CDR3 coding DNA: TGTGCCAGCAGCTCGGGGGGGTGGGTCTACGAGCAGTACTTC.